The 31 T cell receptor beta chains listed next were all sequenced from one sample in a study of shared clonotypes between healthy human individuals. Sequencing used immunoSEQ multiplex PCR; TCRdb keeps in-frame clones, though not all of them. The data show approximately 100,000 clones, 67% seen once. Material for sequencing was memory CD8+ T cells sorted from blood. Subset denoted: CD45RO+ cells pooled with CCR7-negative TemRA cells. These receptors originate from a man aged 30 to 45 in good health.

Points on this clone: The junction differs from germline at one of its ends, possibly a read error. The gene calls are TRBV28 and TRBJ1-2; D is ambiguous. From germline, CDR1 is MDHEN and CDR2 SYDVKM. The CDR3 sequence is 18 residues long. The CDR3 loop reads CASRLSSGRLDFNYGYTF. In DNA form, the CDR3 reads TGTGCCAGCCGTTTGTCGTCTGGACGACTGGACTTTAACTATGGCTACACCTTC.

This clone turned up a few times. This chain joins TRBV4-1 and TRBJ2-3, with 13 bases matching TRBD2. Germline CDR1 and CDR2: MGHRA and YSYEKL. The CDR3 extends over 17 amino acids. V gave up 6 bases and J gave up 2 bases; unmatched junction bases: 8. CDR3 protein: CASSRLAGGGFTDTQYF. In nucleotides, the CDR3 is TGCGCCAGCAGTCGACTAGCGGGAGGAGGGTTCACAGATACGCAGTATTTT.

The chain combines TRBV5-1 with TRBJ1-4, with D possibly TRBD1 on 5 matching bases. V shed 4 bases and J shed 7 bases, with 17 bases lying between them. The CDR3 length is 15 residues. Germline V CDR1 and CDR2: SGHRS, YFSETQ. CDR3 amino acids: CASSAMLDSVEKLFF. DNA of the CDR3: TGCGCCAGCAGCGCGATGCTTGACAGCGTTGAAAAACTGTTTTTT.

The gene calls are TRBV4-3 and TRBJ2-1; TRBD2 agrees at 11 bases. CDR3 length: 15 residues. Trimming took 1 base from V and 9 from J; bases not matched to a gene: 5. The germline CDR1 and CDR2 sequences are LGHNA and YSLEER. The CDR3 is CASSQGTSGLSEQFF. CDR3 nucleotides: TGCGCCAGCAGCCAAGGGACTAGCGGGTTAAGTGAGCAGTTCTTC.

The chain employs TRBV7-9 and TRBJ2-1, with D uncertain. This CDR3 has 15 amino acids. Trimming stripped 3 bases from V and 9 bases from J, with 18 bases between. From germline, CDR1 is SEHNR and CDR2 FQNEAQ (reference sequence). Here the CDR3 DNA reads TGTGCCAGCAGCTTGGTGCTAGGCGGTAAGATTGAGCAGTTCTTC. Amino acids: CASSLVLGGKIEQFF.

The chain recombines TRBV5-1 with TRBJ2-6; D tentatively fits TRBD1 or TRBD2 (5 bases each). The CDR3 runs to 17 residues. Germline CDR1 SGHRS, CDR2 YFSETQ. V was pared by 3 bases and J by 0 bases, with 13 bases between. The CDR3 spells CASSYRGGISGANVLTF. CDR3 sequence (DNA): TGCGCCAGCAGCTACCGGGGCGGTATCTCTGGGGCCAACGTCCTGACTTTC.

This clone was seen a handful of times. This chain's CDR3 is CASGSWDTDTQYF. As DNA, the CDR3 is TGTGCTTCTGGATCTTGGGACACAGATACGCAGTATTTT. The chain carries TRBV7-9 and TRBJ2-3; no clear D gene. The CDR3 runs to 13 residues. CDR1 and CDR2 from the germline V gene are SEHNR and FQNEAQ (reference sequence).

V gene TRBV29-1 combines with J gene TRBJ2-6; D is uncertain. The germline CDR1 and CDR2 sequences are SQVTM and ANQGSEA. V lost 4 bases to trimming and J lost 4 bases, with 11 bases between them. The CDR3 consists of 14 residues. The CDR3 sequence: CSVVVTLGANVLTF. CDR3 DNA: TGCAGCGTTGTAGTTACTCTGGGGGCCAACGTCCTGACTTTC. The variable domain in full, with the rest retrieved from reference TRBV29-1 and TRBJ2-6, is SAVISQKPSRDICQRGTSLTIQCQVDSQVTMMFWYRQQPGQSLTLIATANQGSEATYESGFVIDKFPISRPNLTFSTLTVSNMSPEDSSIYLCSVVVTLGANVLTFGAGSRLTVL.

The rearrangement links TRBV4-1 to TRBJ2-3, with 7 bases matching TRBD2. The J segment lost 5 bases and the V segment lost 4 bases, leaving 6 bases of the junction unmatched. There are 14 residues in the CDR3. Germline values: CDR1 MGHRA, CDR2 YSYEKL. The CDR3 is CASSPALAGDTQYF. Here the CDR3 DNA reads TGCGCCAGCAGCCCAGCCTTAGCGGGAGATACGCAGTATTTT.

The rearrangement uses TRBV5-1 and TRBJ1-2; D is perhaps TRBD1 (6 bases). The CDR3 sequence is 12 residues long. Germline loops: CDR1 SGHRS, CDR2 YFSETQ. Trimming took 7 bases from V and 3 from J, leaving 10 bases between them. The CDR3 DNA reads as TGCGCCAGCCATTCAGGGGACTATGGCTACACCTTC. The encoded protein is CASHSGDYGYTF.

This clone was found once. V is TRBV11-2 and J is TRBJ1-4, with D maybe TRBD1 (5 bases). Per the germline V gene, CDR1 is SGHAT and CDR2 is FQNNGV. Between the trimmed V and J ends, which lost 6 bases and 6 bases, there was a span of 14 bases. This CDR3 has 14 amino acids. CDR3 DNA sequence: TGTGCCAGCAGACTCACGGGGGTTTATGAAAAACTGTTTTTT. Its protein is CASRLTGVYEKLFF.

J is TRBJ1-2 and V is TRBV28; D gene uncertain. Germline CDR1 and CDR2: MDHEN and SYDVKM. The ends were cut back, 7 bases at V and 4 bases at J, with 13 bases in the middle. The CDR3 runs 13 residues. This chain's CDR3 is CASTPNPGYGYTF. CDR3 DNA: TGTGCCAGCACCCCAAACCCGGGCTATGGCTACACCTTC.

The chain combines TRBV5-1 with TRBJ2-1; D possibly corresponds to TRBD2 (6 bases). Germline CDR1 is SGHRS and CDR2 is YFSETQ. Trimming took off 4 bases at V and 6 bases at J, with 20 bases between the two ends. The CDR3 covers 16 residues. The CDR3 bases are TGCGCCAGCAGCCTGGAGGGGTTGGGGTCTCGCAATGAGCAGTTCTTC. Encoded protein: CASSLEGLGSRNEQFF.

The rearrangement joins TRBV19 to TRBJ2-1, with a possible D match to TRBD2 (6 bases). The germline V and J ends were trimmed by 6 bases and 2 bases, with 17 bases remaining between them. This CDR3 is 16 amino acids long. The germline CDR1 and CDR2 sequences are LNHDA and SQIVND (reference sequence). The CDR3 here is CASSLDSGIAYNEQFF. The CDR3 DNA follows: TGTGCCAGTAGCCTAGATAGCGGTATAGCCTACAATGAGCAGTTCTTC.

The chain links TRBV7-8 to TRBJ2-7; 7 bases are a match to TRBD1. CDR3 length equals 18 residues. V gave up 5 bases and J gave up 0 bases; unmatched junction bases: 16. The germline V gene has CDR1 SGHVS and CDR2 FQNEAQ. CDR3 nucleotides: TGTGCCAGCAGCGCGGACAGGAATAGCGAGGTCCCCTCCTACGAGCAGTACTTC. This codes for CASSADRNSEVPSYEQYF.

J is TRBJ2-7 and V is TRBV11-2; the D gene could be TRBD1 or TRBD2 (6 bases each). V was trimmed by 2 bases and J by 5 bases, leaving 13 bases between them. The germline V gene encodes CDR1 SGHAT and CDR2 FQNNGV. The CDR3 has 14 amino acids. The CDR3 DNA follows: TGTGCCAGCAGCTTAAGGGGGGATGAGGACGAGCAGTACTTC. Encoded protein: CASSLRGDEDEQYF.

The gene calls are TRBV4-1 and TRBJ1-1, with TRBD1 identical over 9 bases. The V gene's germline CDR1 is MGHRA and CDR2 YSYEKL. V lost 2 bases, J lost 6 bases, and 16 bases stayed unmatched. CDR3 length equals 18 residues. For the CDR3, the DNA is TGCGCCAGCAGCCAACGTACACGGGACAGGGTAAGTAGGGCTGAAGCTTTCTTT. It codes for CASSQRTRDRVSRAEAFF.

This rearrangement joins TRBV28 to TRBJ2-3, with TRBD2 matching over 10 bases. This CDR3 is 18 amino acids long. Unmatched junction bases numbered 10, after V lost 4 bases and J lost 0 bases. CDR1 and CDR2 (germline): MDHEN, SYDVKM. For the CDR3, the DNA is TGTGCCAGCAGTTCGGTACCGGGACTAGCGCGTAGCACAGATACGCAGTATTTT. Translated, it gives CASSSVPGLARSTDTQYF.

The chain uses TRBV4-1 and TRBJ1-5, with D tentatively TRBD1 (5 bases). The V gene lost 0 bases and the J gene lost 6 bases, with 12 bases spanning the gap. Germline V lookup: CDR1 MGHRA, CDR2 YSYEKL. The length of the CDR3 is 15 residues. CDR3 sequence reads: CASSQEGTGTQPQHF. Here the CDR3 DNA reads TGCGCCAGCAGCCAAGAAGGGACGGGCACTCAGCCCCAGCATTTT.

In its sample, this clone was seen a few times. This chain joins TRBV19 and TRBJ1-1; D gene uncertain. This CDR3 region has 14 residues. Germline CDR1 LNHDA, CDR2 SQIVND (reference sequence). V was pared by 7 bases and J by 8 bases, with 20 bases between. CDR3 sequence: CASTRVYPVSEAFF. The CDR3 DNA reads as TGTGCCAGTACGAGGGTCTACCCCGTCAGCGAAGCTTTCTTT.

The V and J genes are TRBV1 and TRBJ2-5; the table's D call of TRBD1 was not tested on the DNA. The DNA end is more similar to TRBJ2-7, so the J call may be wrong. TRBV1 is a pseudogene locus. The length of the CDR3 is 13 residues. The CDR3 DNA sequence: TGCACCAGAGGACAGGTCCTCTCCTACGAGCAGTACTTC. Its protein product is CTRGQVLSYEQYF.

In its sample, this clone was seen once. This rearrangement joins TRBV19 to TRBJ2-5; 10 bases are a match to TRBD1. The junction had 6 bases not matched to a gene; V was cut back by 8 bases and J by 3 bases. The germline CDR1 and CDR2 sequences are LNHDA and SQIVND (reference sequence). This CDR3 comprises 14 residues. The CDR3 nucleotides are TGTGCCAGTCGTGACAGGGGGCGCGAAGAGACCCAGTACTTC. This translates into CASRDRGREETQYF.

The genes are TRBV2 and TRBJ1-1; no clear D gene. This CDR3 spans 14 amino acids. V dropped 1 base and J dropped 3 bases, with 9 bases sitting between them. The germline gives CDR1 SNHLY, CDR2 FYNNEI. CDR3 bases: TGTGCCAGCAGTGAAGAGAAAGCCTACACTGAAGCTTTCTTT. It is translated as CASSEEKAYTEAFF. The variable domain in full, completed from reference TRBV2 and TRBJ1-1, reads EPEVTQTPSHQVTQMGQEVILRCVPISNHLYFYWYRQILGQKVEFLVSFYNNEISEKSEIFDDQFSVERPDGSNFTLKIRSTKLEDSAMYFCASSEEKAYTEAFFGQGTRLTVV.

The chain uses TRBV2 and TRBJ2-2; TRBD2 matches at 8 bases. V shed 8 bases and J 0 bases; nucleotides not matched to a gene: 2. The germline gives CDR1 SNHLY, CDR2 FYNNEI. This CDR3 spans 14 amino acids. The CDR3 sequence: CASQLAANTGELFF. The CDR3 coding sequence is TGTGCCAGCCAACTAGCGGCGAACACCGGGGAGCTGTTTTTT.

This CDR3 reads CASSPGTSGRGEQFF. The CDR3 coding sequence is TGTGCCAGCAGTCCCGGGACTAGCGGGAGAGGGGAGCAGTTCTTC. This chain uses TRBV27 with TRBJ2-1, with TRBD2 identical over 14 bases. Germline V gives CDR1 MNHEY, CDR2 SMNVEV (reference sequence). The CDR3 extends over 15 amino acids. V was clipped by 5 bases and J by 10 bases; unmatched bases: 7.

The chain links TRBV4-1 to TRBJ2-2; D is perhaps TRBD1 (6 bases). Germline values: CDR1 MGHRA, CDR2 YSYEKL. The CDR3 runs 13 residues. The V end was cut by 4 bases, the J end by 7 bases, with 10 bases between. The CDR3 DNA sequence: TGCGCCAGCAGCCTCAGGGGTATCGGGGAGCTGTTTTTT. Amino acid sequence: CASSLRGIGELFF.

The CDR3 sequence: CASSFGTQETQYF. The CDR3 region has the DNA TGTGCCAGCAGCTTTGGAACCCAAGAGACCCAGTACTTC. The chain joins TRBV5-5 to TRBJ2-5, with D uncertain. Trimming took off 2 bases at V and 1 base at J, with 6 bases between the two ends. Germline V gene lookup returns CDR1 SGHKS and CDR2 YYEKEE (reference sequence). The CDR3 runs 13 residues.

The chain combines TRBV29-1 with TRBJ2-1; D not resolved. This CDR3 has 13 residues. The germline CDR1 and CDR2 sequences are SQVTM and ANQGSEA. Trimming took off 4 bases at V and 4 bases at J, with 11 bases between the two ends. The CDR3, as DNA: TGCAGCGTTGTGGTAGGTGGGTACAATGAGCAGTTCTTC. As protein: CSVVVGGYNEQFF.

The chain couples TRBV5-1 to TRBJ1-1; tentatively, D is TRBD1 (6 bases). Germline assignment: CDR1 SGHRS and CDR2 YFSETQ. This CDR3 has 15 residues. Trimming removed 1 base at V and 3 bases at J, with 13 bases between. The CDR3 DNA is TGCGCCAGCAGCTTGACAGGGTGGGCCGACACTGAAGCTTTCTTT. Translation: CASSLTGWADTEAFF. Based on the CDR3 plus reference TRBV5-1 and TRBJ1-1, the full variable domain is KAGVTQTPRYLIKTRGQQVTLSCSPISGHRSVSWYQQTPGQGLQFLFEYFSETQRNKGNFPGRFSGRQFSNSRSEMNVSTLELGDSALYLCASSLTGWADTEAFFGQGTRLTVV.

This clone occurred many times. V is TRBV6-5 and J is TRBJ2-5, with 9 bases aligning to TRBD1. V lost 8 bases and J lost 4; bases outside the gene matches: 11. This CDR3 is built from 15 residues. The germline V gene has CDR1 MNHEY and CDR2 SVGAGI. The CDR3 coding sequence is TGTGCCAGCGCCTCAACACAGGGGGCGAGAGAGACCCAGTACTTC. Translation: CASASTQGARETQYF.

This clone was detected ten times or more. J is TRBJ2-7 and V is TRBV7-9; D is possibly TRBD1 or TRBD2 (5 bases each). The CDR3 loop spans 12 amino acids. Trimming removed 4 bases from V and 9 bases from J, with 13 bases in between. Germline assignment: CDR1 SEHNR and CDR2 FQNEAQ (reference sequence). The CDR3 DNA reads TGTGCCAGCAGCTCTTGGGAGAGGGGGCAGTACTTC. Its translation: CASSSWERGQYF.